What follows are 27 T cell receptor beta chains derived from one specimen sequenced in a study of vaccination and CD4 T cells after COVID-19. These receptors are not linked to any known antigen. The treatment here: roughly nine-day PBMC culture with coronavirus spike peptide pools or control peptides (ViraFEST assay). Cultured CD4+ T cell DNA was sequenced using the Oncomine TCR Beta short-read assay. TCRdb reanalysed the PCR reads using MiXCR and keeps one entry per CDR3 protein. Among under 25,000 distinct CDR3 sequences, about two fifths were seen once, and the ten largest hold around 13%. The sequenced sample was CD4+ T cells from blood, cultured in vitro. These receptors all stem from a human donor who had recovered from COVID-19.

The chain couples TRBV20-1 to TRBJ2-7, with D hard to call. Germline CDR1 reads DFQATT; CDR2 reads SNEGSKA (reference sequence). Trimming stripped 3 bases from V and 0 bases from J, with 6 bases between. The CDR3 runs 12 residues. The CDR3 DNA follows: TGCAGTGCTAGCGGGCGCTCCTACGAGCAGTACTTC. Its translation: CSASGRSYEQYF.

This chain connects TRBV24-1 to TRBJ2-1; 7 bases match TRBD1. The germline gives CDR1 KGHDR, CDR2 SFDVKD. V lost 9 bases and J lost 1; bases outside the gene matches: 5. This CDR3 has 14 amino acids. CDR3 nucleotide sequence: TGTGCCACCGCTGACAGGGTTTCCTACAATGAGCAGTTCTTC. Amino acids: CATADRVSYNEQFF.

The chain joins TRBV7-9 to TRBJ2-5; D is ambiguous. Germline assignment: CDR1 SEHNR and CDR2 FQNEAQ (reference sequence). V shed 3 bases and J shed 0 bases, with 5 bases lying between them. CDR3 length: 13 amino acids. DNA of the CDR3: TGTGCCAGCAGCTTGCTGTACCAAGAGACCCAGTACTTC. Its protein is CASSLLYQETQYF.

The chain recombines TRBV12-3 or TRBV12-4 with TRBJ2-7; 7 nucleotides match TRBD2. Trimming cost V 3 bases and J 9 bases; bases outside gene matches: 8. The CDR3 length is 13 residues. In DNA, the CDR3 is TGTGCCAGCAGTTTCCGGGAGGCCTCGGGGCAGTACTTC. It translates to CASSFREASGQYF.

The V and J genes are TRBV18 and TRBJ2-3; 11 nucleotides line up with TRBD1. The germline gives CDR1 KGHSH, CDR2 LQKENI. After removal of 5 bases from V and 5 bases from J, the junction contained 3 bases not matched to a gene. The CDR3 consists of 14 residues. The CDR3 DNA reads TGTGCCAGCTCATCTGGGACAGGGGGAGATACGCAGTATTTT. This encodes CASSSGTGGDTQYF.

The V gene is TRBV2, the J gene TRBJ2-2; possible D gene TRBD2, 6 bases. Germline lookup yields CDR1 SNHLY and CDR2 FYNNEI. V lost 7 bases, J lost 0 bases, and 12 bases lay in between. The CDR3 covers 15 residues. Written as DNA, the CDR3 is TGTGCCAGCAAGAAGGAGGGGACGAACACCGGGGAGCTGTTTTTT. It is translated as CASKKEGTNTGELFF.

The CDR3 loop reads CASSIAVGQVPWGPQHF. The CDR3, as DNA: TGTGCCAGTAGTATAGCTGTGGGACAGGTACCCTGGGGGCCCCAGCATTTT. The gene calls are TRBV19 and TRBJ1-5; 8 bases map to TRBD1. Germline CDR1 LNHDA, CDR2 SQIVND (reference sequence). The CDR3 runs to 17 residues. V was clipped by 1 base and J by 9 bases; unmatched bases: 14.

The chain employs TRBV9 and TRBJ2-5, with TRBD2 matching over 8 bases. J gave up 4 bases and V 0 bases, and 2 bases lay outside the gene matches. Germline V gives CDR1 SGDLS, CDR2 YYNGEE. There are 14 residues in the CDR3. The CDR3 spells CASSVGLAGETQYF. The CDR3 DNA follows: TGTGCCAGCAGCGTAGGCCTAGCGGGAGAGACCCAGTACTTC.

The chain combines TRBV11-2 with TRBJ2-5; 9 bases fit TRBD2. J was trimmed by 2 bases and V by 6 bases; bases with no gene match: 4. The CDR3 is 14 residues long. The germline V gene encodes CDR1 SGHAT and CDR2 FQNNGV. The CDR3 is CASRKSGGQETQYF. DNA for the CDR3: TGTGCCAGCAGAAAAAGCGGGGGGCAAGAGACCCAGTACTTC.

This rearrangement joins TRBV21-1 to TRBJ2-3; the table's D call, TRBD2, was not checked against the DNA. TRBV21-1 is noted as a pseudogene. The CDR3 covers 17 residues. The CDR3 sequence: CVSSKAKGLTSTDTQYF. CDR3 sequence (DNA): TGTGTCAGCAGCAAAGCGAAGGGACTAACGAGCACAGATACGCAGTATTTT.

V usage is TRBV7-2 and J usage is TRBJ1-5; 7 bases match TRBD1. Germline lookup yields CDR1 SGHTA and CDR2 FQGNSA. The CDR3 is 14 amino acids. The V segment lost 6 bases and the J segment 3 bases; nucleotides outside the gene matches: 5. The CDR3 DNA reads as TGTGCCAGCAGATCAACAGGGGCCAATCAGCCCCAGCATTTT. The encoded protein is CASRSTGANQPQHF.

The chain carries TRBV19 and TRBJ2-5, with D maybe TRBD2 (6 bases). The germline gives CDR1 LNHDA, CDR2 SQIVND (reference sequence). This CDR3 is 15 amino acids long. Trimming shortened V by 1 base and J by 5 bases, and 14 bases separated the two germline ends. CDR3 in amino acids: CASSIVGGPAETQYF. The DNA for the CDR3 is TGTGCCAGTAGTATAGTTGGAGGGCCCGCGGAGACCCAGTACTTC.

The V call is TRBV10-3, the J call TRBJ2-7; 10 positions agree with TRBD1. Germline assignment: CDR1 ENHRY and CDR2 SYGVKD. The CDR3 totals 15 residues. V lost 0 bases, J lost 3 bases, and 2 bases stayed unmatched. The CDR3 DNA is TGTGCCATCAGTGAGTCGCGGACAGGGGGCTACGAGCAGTACTTC. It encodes CAISESRTGGYEQYF.

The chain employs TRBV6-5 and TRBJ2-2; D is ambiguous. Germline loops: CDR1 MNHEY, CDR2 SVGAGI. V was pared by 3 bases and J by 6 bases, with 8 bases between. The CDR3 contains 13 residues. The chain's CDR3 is CASSYTQAGELFF. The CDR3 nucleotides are TGTGCCAGCAGTTATACACAAGCCGGGGAGCTGTTTTTT.

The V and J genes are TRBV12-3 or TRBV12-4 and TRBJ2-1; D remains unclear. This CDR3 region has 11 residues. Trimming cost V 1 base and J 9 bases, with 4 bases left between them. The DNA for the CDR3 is TGTGCCAGCAGTTTAGGGATTGAGCAGTTCTTC. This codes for CASSLGIEQFF.

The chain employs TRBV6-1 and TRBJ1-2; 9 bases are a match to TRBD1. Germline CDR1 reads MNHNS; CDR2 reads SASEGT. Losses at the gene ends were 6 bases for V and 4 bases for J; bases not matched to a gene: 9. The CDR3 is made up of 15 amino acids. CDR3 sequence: CASRPTGGAGYGYTF. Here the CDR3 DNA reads TGTGCCAGCAGGCCCACAGGGGGCGCCGGCTATGGCTACACCTTC.

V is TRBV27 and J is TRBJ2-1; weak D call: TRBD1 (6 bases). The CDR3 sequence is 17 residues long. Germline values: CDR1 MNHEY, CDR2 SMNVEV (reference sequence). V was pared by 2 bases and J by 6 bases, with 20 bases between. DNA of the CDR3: TGTGCCAGCAGTTTACTATTTTTGACAGGTACAACCAATGAGCAGTTCTTC. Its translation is CASSLLFLTGTTNEQFF.

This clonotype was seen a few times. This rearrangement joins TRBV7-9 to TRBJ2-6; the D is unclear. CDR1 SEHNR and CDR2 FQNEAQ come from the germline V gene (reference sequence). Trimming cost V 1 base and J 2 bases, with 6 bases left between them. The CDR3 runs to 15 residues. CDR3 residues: CASSLGVAGANVLTF. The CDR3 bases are TGTGCCAGCAGCTTAGGCGTAGCTGGGGCCAACGTCCTGACTTTC. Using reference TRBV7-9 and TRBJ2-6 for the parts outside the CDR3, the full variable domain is DTGVSQNPRHKITKRGQNVTFRCDPISEHNRLYWYRQTLGQGPEFLTYFQNEAQLEKSRLLSDRFSAERPKGSFSTLEIQRTEQGDSAMYLCASSLGVAGANVLTFGAGSRLTVL.

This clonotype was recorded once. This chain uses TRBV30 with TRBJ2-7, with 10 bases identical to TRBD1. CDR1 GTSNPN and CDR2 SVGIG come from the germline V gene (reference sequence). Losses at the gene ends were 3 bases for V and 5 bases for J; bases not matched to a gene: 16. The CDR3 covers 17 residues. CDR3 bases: TGTGCCTGGAGCCGGGGCCCCGGACAGGGGGGGGGAAACGAGCAGTACTTC. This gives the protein CAWSRGPGQGGGNEQYF.

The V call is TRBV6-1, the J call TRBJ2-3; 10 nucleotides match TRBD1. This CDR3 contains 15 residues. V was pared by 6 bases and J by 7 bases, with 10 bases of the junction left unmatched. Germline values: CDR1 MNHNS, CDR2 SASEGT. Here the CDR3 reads CASRSDRGILYTQYF. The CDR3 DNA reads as TGTGCCAGCAGGTCGGACAGGGGGATCTTATATACGCAGTATTTT.

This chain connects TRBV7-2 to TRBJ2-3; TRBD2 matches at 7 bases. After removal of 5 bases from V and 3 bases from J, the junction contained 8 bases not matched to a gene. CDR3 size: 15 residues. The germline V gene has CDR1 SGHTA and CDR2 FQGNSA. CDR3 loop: CASSHTSVGTDTQYF. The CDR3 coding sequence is TGTGCCAGCAGCCACACTAGCGTAGGAACAGATACGCAGTATTTT.

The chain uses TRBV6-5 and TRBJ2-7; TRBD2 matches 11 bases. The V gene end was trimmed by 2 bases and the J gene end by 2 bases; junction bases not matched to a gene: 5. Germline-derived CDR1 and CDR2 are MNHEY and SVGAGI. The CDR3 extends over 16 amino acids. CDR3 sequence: CASSYRRLAGTYEQYF. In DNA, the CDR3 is TGTGCCAGCAGTTACCGCCGACTAGCGGGAACCTACGAGCAGTACTTC.

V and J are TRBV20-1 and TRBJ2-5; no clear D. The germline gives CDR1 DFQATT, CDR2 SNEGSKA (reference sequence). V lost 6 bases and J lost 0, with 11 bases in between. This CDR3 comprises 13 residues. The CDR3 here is CSATSTNQETQYF. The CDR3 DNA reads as TGCAGTGCCACCTCGACAAACCAAGAGACCCAGTACTTC.

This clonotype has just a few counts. The CDR3 region is CASSLGGQNTGELFF. CDR3 nucleotide sequence: TGTGCCAGCAGCTTAGGAGGACAGAACACCGGGGAGCTGTTTTTT. The V gene is TRBV7-3, the J gene TRBJ2-2; D could derive from TRBD1 or TRBD2 (5 bases each). CDR3 size: 15 residues. V was clipped by 2 bases and J by 1 base, with 8 bases between them. Looked up from germline, CDR1 is SGHTA and CDR2 is FQGTGA.

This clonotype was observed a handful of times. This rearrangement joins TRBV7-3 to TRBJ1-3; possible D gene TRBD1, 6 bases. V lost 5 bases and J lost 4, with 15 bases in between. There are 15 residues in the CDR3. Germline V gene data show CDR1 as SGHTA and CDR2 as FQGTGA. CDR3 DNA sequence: TGTGCCAGCAGCGCACGTGGGGGGCCAGGAAACACCATATATTTT. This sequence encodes CASSARGGPGNTIYF.

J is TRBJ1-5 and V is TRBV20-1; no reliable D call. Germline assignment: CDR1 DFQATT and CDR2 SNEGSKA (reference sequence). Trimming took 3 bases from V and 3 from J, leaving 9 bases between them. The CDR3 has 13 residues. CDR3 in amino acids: CSARGQINQPQHF. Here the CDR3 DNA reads TGCAGTGCTAGGGGCCAGATCAATCAGCCCCAGCATTTT.

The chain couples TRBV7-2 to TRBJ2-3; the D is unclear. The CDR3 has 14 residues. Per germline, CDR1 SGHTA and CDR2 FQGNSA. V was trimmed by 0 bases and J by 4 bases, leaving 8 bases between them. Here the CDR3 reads CASSLARPPDTQYF. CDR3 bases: TGTGCCAGCAGCTTAGCGAGGCCCCCAGATACGCAGTATTTT.